Below, 15 T cell receptor beta chains from the same sample are listed, as sequenced in a study of radiation and T cells in renal cell carcinoma (dated by TCRdb to about 2020). Libraries came from the immunoSEQ multiplex PCR assay. The table comes from immuneACCESS by way of TCRdb, which keeps in-frame sequences with V and J called. Part of the clones is missing from these tables; in studies checked, under half for an unresolved V gene and the rest for unknown reasons. For this sample there are 30,000 to 40,000 clones; roughly 80% appear just once. Approximately 30% of the sample lies in the top ten. This specimen's time point label, interpreted: blood 4 weeks post-SBRT, at nephrectomy. The meaning of the sample's treatment or condition label: 15 Gy SBRT to primary tumor, nephrectomy 4 weeks later. The material was blood, obtained from a patient whose treatment included radiotherapy and nephrectomy. The receptors were sampled from a man between 60 and 70 years old with renal cell carcinoma.

This clone was recorded only once. The V gene is TRBV6-5, the J gene TRBJ1-1, with 9 bases identical to TRBD1. In germline, CDR1 is MNHEY, CDR2 SVGAGI. The trim removed 5 bases at V and 5 bases at J, leaving 9 bases unmatched. The CDR3 length is 15 residues. CDR3 sequence (DNA): TGTGCCAGCAGTGGACGGACAGGGGAGGGGACTGAAGCTTTCTTT. The encoded protein is CASSGRTGEGTEAFF.

The CDR3 protein is CASSLASGSSRTGELFF. CDR3 nucleotide sequence: TGCGCCAGCAGCTTGGCTAGCGGGAGTTCGCGGACCGGGGAGCTGTTTTTT. The chain carries TRBV5-1 and TRBJ2-2; 10 nucleotides line up with TRBD2. J was trimmed by 5 bases and V by 0 bases; bases with no gene match: 7. Germline CDR1 SGHRS, CDR2 YFSETQ. The CDR3 length is 17 residues.

J is TRBJ1-4 and V is TRBV5-1, with unresolved D. Germline CDR1 reads SGHRS; CDR2 reads YFSETQ. Trimming took off 2 bases at V and 2 bases at J, with 7 bases between the two ends. The CDR3 contains 14 residues. CDR3 nucleotide sequence: TGCGCCAGCAGCTTACAGAATACTAATGAAAAACTGTTTTTT. Its protein product is CASSLQNTNEKLFF. Using reference TRBV5-1 and TRBJ1-4 for the parts outside the CDR3, the full variable domain is KAGVTQTPRYLIKTRGQQVTLSCSPISGHRSVSWYQQTPGQGLQFLFEYFSETQRNKGNFPGRFSGRQFSNSRSEMNVSTLELGDSALYLCASSLQNTNEKLFFGSGTQLSVL.

The gene calls are TRBV4-1 and TRBJ2-1; D not certain. CDR3 length: 14 amino acids. Germline loops: CDR1 MGHRA, CDR2 YSYEKL. V was clipped by 0 bases and J by 3 bases, with 6 bases between them. CDR3 amino acids: CASSQERSYNEQFF. Written as DNA, the CDR3 is TGCGCCAGCAGCCAAGAACGCAGCTACAATGAGCAGTTCTTC.

The chain is built from TRBV6-5 and TRBJ1-1; possibly TRBD1 for D (6 bases). V lost 8 bases and J 13 bases, leaving 17 bases between the germline ends. Germline V gene data show CDR1 as MNHEY and CDR2 as SVGAGI. The CDR3 is 11 residues long. This chain's CDR3 is CASSGGGQVFF. CDR3 in DNA: TGTGCCAGCTCTGGTGGGGGGCAGGTTTTCTTT.

The V gene is TRBV7-2, the J gene TRBJ1-5; a possible D gene is TRBD1 (6 bases). This CDR3 has 13 amino acids. Per germline, CDR1 SGHTA and CDR2 FQGNSA. Trimming removed 5 bases from V and 2 bases from J, with 7 bases in between. The CDR3 region has the DNA TGTGCCAGCAGCCGACAGGGCAATCAGCCCCAGCATTTT. Protein product: CASSRQGNQPQHF.

The chain couples TRBV23-1 to TRBJ1-1; 7 positions match TRBD1. TRBV23-1 is filed as an ORF, its function uncertain. The CDR3 spans 15 residues. The V gene end was trimmed by 3 bases and the J gene end by 1 base; junction bases not matched to a gene: 5. Written as DNA, the CDR3 is TGCGCCAGCAGTCAGGAAACAGGGGCGAACACTGAAGCTTTCTTT. Amino acids: CASSQETGANTEAFF.

The chain couples TRBV27 to TRBJ2-7, with TRBD1 matching 7 bases. The V segment lost 3 bases and the J segment 2 bases; nucleotides outside the gene matches: 1. Germline V gives CDR1 MNHEY, CDR2 SMNVEV (reference sequence). The CDR3 runs 13 residues. The CDR3 DNA follows: TGTGCCAGCAGTTTGGGACAGACCTACGAGCAGTACTTC. As protein: CASSLGQTYEQYF.

The V and J genes are TRBV25-1 and TRBJ1-6, with TRBD1 as a possible D gene (6 bases). Between the trimmed V and J ends, which lost 0 bases and 8 bases, there was a span of 11 bases. CDR1 is MGHDK and CDR2 is SYGVNS in the germline V gene. The CDR3 sequence is 15 residues long. The CDR3 is CASSEYQGFDSPLHF. The CDR3 coding sequence is TGTGCCAGCAGTGAATATCAGGGGTTCGATTCACCCCTCCACTTT.

The V call is TRBV6-1, the J call TRBJ2-6; D gene ambiguous. The CDR3 runs to 14 residues. Looked up from germline, CDR1 is MNHNS and CDR2 is SASEGT. V was trimmed by 3 bases and J by 4 bases, leaving 7 bases between them. CDR3 region: CASSDVRGANVLTF. In nucleotides, the CDR3 is TGTGCCAGCAGTGACGTTCGCGGGGCCAACGTCCTGACTTTC.

The rearrangement links TRBV5-1 to TRBJ1-4; possible D gene TRBD1, 5 bases. This CDR3 region has 14 residues. V lost 2 bases and J lost 7, with 12 bases in between. The germline gives CDR1 SGHRS, CDR2 YFSETQ. DNA for the CDR3: TGCGCCAGCAGCTTAGGGAGTCAGGGTGAAAAACTGTTTTTT. This gives the protein CASSLGSQGEKLFF.

The chain links TRBV18 to TRBJ1-1, with TRBD1 as a possible D gene (5 bases). Germline loops: CDR1 KGHSH, CDR2 LQKENI. The CDR3 extends over 17 amino acids. The V and J ends lost 0 bases and 0 bases respectively, with 14 bases between them. For the CDR3, the DNA is TGTGCCAGCTCACCACCGGAAGGACATCCCATGAACACTGAAGCTTTCTTT. Encoded protein: CASSPPEGHPMNTEAFF.

This clone was observed a few times. The V call is TRBV27, the J call TRBJ1-1; D might be TRBD1 (6 bases). This CDR3 region has 13 residues. Trimming pared 2 bases from V and 6 bases from J, leaving 10 bases between. From germline, CDR1 is MNHEY and CDR2 SMNVEV (reference sequence). Written as DNA, the CDR3 is TGTGCCAGCAGTTTAACCCAGGGGCCTGAAGCTTTCTTT. Translated, it gives CASSLTQGPEAFF.

The CDR3 sequence is CASTETSGRTGELFF. The CDR3 DNA follows: TGTGCCAGTACTGAGACTAGCGGGAGGACCGGGGAGCTGTTTTTT. The chain is built from TRBV19 and TRBJ2-2; 13 bases line up with TRBD2. The CDR3 has 15 amino acids. CDR1 LNHDA and CDR2 SQIVND come from the germline V gene (reference sequence). Trimming removed 7 bases from V and 5 bases from J; junction bases left unmatched: 4.

This clone was found once. CDR3 sequence: CASGPGYVRDTQYF. As DNA, the CDR3 is TGTGCCAGTGGACCGGGCTATGTTCGGGATACGCAGTATTTT. The chain couples TRBV19 to TRBJ2-3; D not certain. Germline loops: CDR1 LNHDA, CDR2 SQIVND (reference sequence). The V end was cut by 8 bases, the J end by 6 bases, with 18 bases between. The CDR3 is 14 residues long.